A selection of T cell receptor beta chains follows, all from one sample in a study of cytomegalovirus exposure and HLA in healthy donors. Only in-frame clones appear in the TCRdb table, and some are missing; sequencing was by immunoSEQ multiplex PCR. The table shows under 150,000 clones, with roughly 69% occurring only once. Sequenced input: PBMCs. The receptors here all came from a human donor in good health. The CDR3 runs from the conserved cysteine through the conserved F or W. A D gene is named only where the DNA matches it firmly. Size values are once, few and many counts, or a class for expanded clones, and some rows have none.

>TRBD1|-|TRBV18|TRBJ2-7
TGTGCCAGCTCACCACTAGGGACAGTGCCCTACGAGCAGTACTTC
CASSPLGTVPYEQYF
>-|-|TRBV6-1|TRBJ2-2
TGTGCCAGCAGTGAAGCGCTAGGGGTCACCGGGGAGCTGTTTTTT
CASSEALGVTGELFF
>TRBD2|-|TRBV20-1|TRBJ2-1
TGCAGTGCTAGGCGGGAGGGGCAGTTCTTC
CSARREGQFF
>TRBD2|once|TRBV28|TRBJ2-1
TGTGCCAGCAGTCCGTGGACTAGCGGGATCCGCTCCTACAATGAGCAGTTCTTC
CASSPWTSGIRSYNEQFF
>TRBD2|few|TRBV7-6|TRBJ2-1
TGTGCCAGCAGCTTAGCGGCTAGCGGAATCAATGAGCAGTTCTTC
CASSLAASGINEQFF
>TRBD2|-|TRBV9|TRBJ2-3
TGTGCCAGCAGCCCGGGAGGGCACTCCACAGATACGCAGTATTTT
CASSPGGHSTDTQYF
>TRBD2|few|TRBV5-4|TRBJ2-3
TGTGCCAGCAGCCTACGGACTAGCGGGGGCACAGATACGCAGTATTTT
CASSLRTSGGTDTQYF
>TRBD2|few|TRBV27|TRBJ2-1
TGTGCCAGCAGTTTAGGGTCTAGCGGGATAGGGAATGAGCAGTTCTTC
CASSLGSSGIGNEQFF
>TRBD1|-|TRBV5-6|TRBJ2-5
TGTGCCAGCAGCTTGGGACAGGGTTCCCAGTACTTC
CASSLGQGSQYF
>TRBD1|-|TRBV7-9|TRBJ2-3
TGTGCCAGCAGCACACAGGGGGCTCGCACAGATACGCAGTATTTT
CASSTQGARTDTQYF
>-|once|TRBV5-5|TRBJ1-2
TGTGCCAGCAGCCAGGGGAACTATGGCTACACCTTC
CASSQGNYGYTF
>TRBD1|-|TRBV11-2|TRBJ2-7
TGTGCCAGCAGCTCCTGGACAGGACCTGCCTACGAGCAGTACTTC
CASSSWTGPAYEQYF
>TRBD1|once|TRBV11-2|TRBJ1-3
TGTGCCAGCAGCTTTCAGGGACAGGGTAGCACCATATATTTT
CASSFQGQGSTIYF
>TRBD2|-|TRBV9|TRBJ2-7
TGTGCCAGCAGCAGGAAACTAGCGGGGGCTACCTACGAGCAGTACTTC
CASSRKLAGATYEQYF
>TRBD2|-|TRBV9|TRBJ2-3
TGTGCCAGCAGCGTAGGGGCTAGCGGGGGAGATACGCAGTATTTT
CASSVGASGGDTQYF
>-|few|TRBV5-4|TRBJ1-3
TGTGCCAGCAGCCCCCCCGGGGGGGGCGCTGGAAACACCATATATTTT
CASSPPGGGAGNTIYF
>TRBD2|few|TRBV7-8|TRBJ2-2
TGTGCCAGCAGCTTACTAGCGGGGGCCGGGGAGCTGTTTTTT
CASSLLAGAGELFF
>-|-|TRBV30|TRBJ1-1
TGTGCCTGGAGCCCCGAGGACACTGAAGCTTTCTTT
CAWSPEDTEAFF
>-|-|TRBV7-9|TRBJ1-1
TGTGCCAGCAGCCAATCGGGGAGATACACTGAAGCTTTCTTT
CASSQSGRYTEAFF
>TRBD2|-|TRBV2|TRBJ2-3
TGTGCCAGCAGCGTCACCTTAGCGGGAGTGGGTACAGATACGCAGTATTTT
CASSVTLAGVGTDTQYF
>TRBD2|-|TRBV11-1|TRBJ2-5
TGTGCCAGCACAGCGGCTAGCGGGGGGCAGACCCAGTACTTC
CASTAASGGQTQYF
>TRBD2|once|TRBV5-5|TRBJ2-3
TGTGCCAGCAGCTTGGAGGCTAGCGGAAGGACGCAGTATTTT
CASSLEASGRTQYF
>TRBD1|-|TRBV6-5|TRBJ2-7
TGTGCCAGCAGGACAGGGACCGAGCAGTACTTC
CASRTGTEQYF
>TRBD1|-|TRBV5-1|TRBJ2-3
TGCGCCAGCCGAAACCTGGACAGGGGGCCCACAGATACGCAGTATTTT
CASRNLDRGPTDTQYF
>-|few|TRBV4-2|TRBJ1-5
TGTGCCAGCAGCCAAGAGGGGGCTGGCAATCAGCCCCAGCATTTT
CASSQEGAGNQPQHF
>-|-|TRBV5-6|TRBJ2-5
TGTGCCAGCAGCCGTCAAGAGACCCAGTACTTC
CASSRQETQYF
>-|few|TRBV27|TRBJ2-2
TGTGCCAGCAGCCTACGCGGGTTGGGCACCGGGGAGCTGTTTTTT
CASSLRGLGTGELFF
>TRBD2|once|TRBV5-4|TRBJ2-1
TGTGCCAGCAGCTTTGGGGCTAGCGGGGGGGGCTCCTACAATGAGCAGTTCTTC
CASSFGASGGGSYNEQFF
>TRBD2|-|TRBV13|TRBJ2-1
TGTGCCAGCAGCCTACTAGCGGGGGGGGTCAATGAGCAGTTCTTC
CASSLLAGGVNEQFF
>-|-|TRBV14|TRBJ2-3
TGTGCCAGCGGGCGCACAGATACGCAGTATTTT
CASGRTDTQYF
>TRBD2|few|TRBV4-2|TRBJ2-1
TGTGCCAGCAGCCAAGAAGCGGGAGGGCCGGGTGAGCAGTTCTTC
CASSQEAGGPGEQFF
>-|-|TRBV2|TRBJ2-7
TGTGCCAGCAGCAACTACGAGCAGTACTTC
CASSNYEQYF
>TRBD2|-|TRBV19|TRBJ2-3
TGTGCCAGTAGTCCAGGACTAGTGCCAGATACGCAGTATTTT
CASSPGLVPDTQYF
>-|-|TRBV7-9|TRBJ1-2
TGTGCCAGCAGCTTTAATGCTAACTATGGCTACACCTTC
CASSFNANYGYTF
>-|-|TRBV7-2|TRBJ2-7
TGTGCCAGCAGTCTAGGATCGACGGGAATCCTCTCCTACGAGCAGTACTTC
CASSLGSTGILSYEQYF
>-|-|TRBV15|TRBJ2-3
TGTGCCACCAGCGAGGGATGGCATTCCACAGATACGCAGTATTTT
CATSEGWHSTDTQYF
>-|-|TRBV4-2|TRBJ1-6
TGTGCCAGCAGCCCGCGGGGGATTAATTCACCCCTCCACTTT
CASSPRGINSPLHF
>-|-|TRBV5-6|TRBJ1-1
TGTGCCAGCAGGCACGCGGGGCCAACTGAAGCTTTCTTT
CASRHAGPTEAFF
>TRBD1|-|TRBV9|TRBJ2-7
TGTGCCAGCAGCGTAGGAGGGACAGGGTTCTACGAGCAGTACTTC
CASSVGGTGFYEQYF
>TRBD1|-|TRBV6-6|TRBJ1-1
TGTGCCAGCAACTCGGACAGGCGGGACACTGAAGCTTTCTTT
CASNSDRRDTEAFF